The 2 T cell receptor beta chains below come from one sample, sequenced in a study of cytomegalovirus exposure and HLA in healthy donors. 60 Vbeta and 13 Jbeta primers were used in PCR. Libraries were prepared by immunoSEQ multiplex PCR; TCRdb keeps only in-frame clonotypes and omits some of them. Of hundreds of thousands of clones listed, about 75% are singletons. The sample taken for sequencing was PBMCs. The source of these receptors is a young woman in good health and CMV-seronegative.

The CDR3 loop reads CSVEGDRGSSTDTQYF. The CDR3 DNA reads as TGCAGCGTTGAAGGAGACAGGGGCTCTAGCACAGATACGCAGTATTTT. V gene TRBV29-1 combines with J gene TRBJ2-3; 8 positions agree with TRBD1. This CDR3 is 16 amino acids long. V lost 1 base, J lost 0 bases, and 6 bases stayed unmatched. Per germline, CDR1 SQVTM and CDR2 ANQGSEA.

The gene calls are TRBV4-2 and TRBJ1-2, with 8 positions matching TRBD1. The CDR3 is 13 residues long. Germline-derived CDR1 and CDR2 are LGHNA and YNFKEQ. V trimming: 4 bases; J trimming: 6 bases; junction bases outside the gene matches: 4. In DNA form, the CDR3 reads TGTGCCAGCAGCCCGGACAGGGATCATGGCTACACCTTC. This translates into CASSPDRDHGYTF.